These T cell receptor beta chains were read from a single sample in a study of OX40 agonist ivuxolimab in advanced cancers. The method was immunoSEQ multiplex PCR; TCRdb's version includes in-frame clones alone and lacks a portion of them. The table includes 70,000 to 95,000 clones, roughly 87% detected once. The sequences come from CD4+ or CD8+ T cells sorted from blood, collected in a trial of the OX40 agonist ivuxolimab. The receptors come from an adult with an advanced solid tumor such as melanoma, head and neck, liver or kidney cancer. The CDR3 runs from the conserved cysteine through the conserved F or W. Each record gives: clone size, D gene, V gene, J gene, CDR3 protein, CDR3 DNA. A D gene is named only where the DNA matches it firmly. Rows may omit the clone size; those that give it use once, few, many or a size class.

clone_size: once; d_call: .; v_call: TRBV11-2; j_call: TRBJ1-2; cdr3_aa: CASSLDAVQIYGYTF; cdr3_nt: TGTGCCAGCAGCTTAGATGCCGTACAGATCTATGGCTACACCTTC
clone_size: .; d_call: .; v_call: TRBV5-1; j_call: TRBJ2-2; cdr3_aa: CASRNTNTGELFF; cdr3_nt: TGCGCCAGCAGAAACACGAACACCGGGGAGCTGTTTTTT
clone_size: .; d_call: .; v_call: TRBV6-6; j_call: TRBJ1-4; cdr3_aa: CASSYPGQLEKLFF; cdr3_nt: TGTGCCAGCAGTTACCCCGGACAGCTTGAAAAACTGTTTTTT
clone_size: .; d_call: .; v_call: TRBV7-9; j_call: TRBJ1-5; cdr3_aa: CASSSTGQQPQHF; cdr3_nt: TGTGCCAGCAGCTCAACGGGGCAACAGCCCCAGCATTTT
clone_size: .; d_call: .; v_call: TRBV7-9; j_call: TRBJ1-5; cdr3_aa: CASSLTGGQPQHF; cdr3_nt: TGTGCCAGCAGCTTAACCGGTGGGCAGCCCCAGCATTTT
clone_size: .; d_call: .; v_call: TRBV5-4; j_call: TRBJ2-1; cdr3_aa: CASYPGGGTNEQFF; cdr3_nt: TGTGCCAGCTACCCCGGAGGAGGGACCAATGAGCAGTTCTTC
clone_size: .; d_call: .; v_call: TRBV5-4; j_call: TRBJ2-1; cdr3_aa: CASSLGGSVRNEQFF; cdr3_nt: TGTGCCAGCAGCTTGGGAGGGTCAGTCAGAAATGAGCAGTTCTTC
clone_size: .; d_call: .; v_call: TRBV19; j_call: TRBJ1-5; cdr3_aa: CASNWASENQPQHF; cdr3_nt: TGTGCCAGTAATTGGGCATCGGAGAATCAGCCCCAGCATTTT
clone_size: .; d_call: .; v_call: TRBV6-1; j_call: TRBJ2-4; cdr3_aa: CASSEAGGPRVF; cdr3_nt: TGTGCCAGCAGTGAAGCAGGAGGGCCCAGGGTTTTC
clone_size: .; d_call: TRBD1; v_call: TRBV28; j_call: TRBJ1-2; cdr3_aa: CASSLGGGQGNNYGYTF; cdr3_nt: TGTGCCAGCAGCTTAGGAGGGGGACAGGGAAACAACTATGGCTACACCTTC
clone_size: .; d_call: TRBD1; v_call: TRBV19; j_call: TRBJ1-2; cdr3_aa: CASSIFGQGNGYTF; cdr3_nt: TGTGCCAGTAGTATATTCGGACAGGGGAATGGCTACACCTTC
clone_size: .; d_call: TRBD2; v_call: TRBV14; j_call: TRBJ2-5; cdr3_aa: CASSQNLAGVGETQYF; cdr3_nt: TGTGCCAGCAGCCAGAACCTAGCGGGGGTTGGGGAGACCCAGTACTTC
clone_size: .; d_call: .; v_call: TRBV6-1; j_call: TRBJ1-3; cdr3_aa: CASNQVYSGNTIYF; cdr3_nt: TGTGCCAGCAATCAGGTGTACTCTGGAAACACCATATATTTT
clone_size: .; d_call: .; v_call: TRBV2; j_call: TRBJ1-1; cdr3_aa: CASTRERGLVNTEAFF; cdr3_nt: TGTGCCAGCACCAGAGAACGGGGGTTGGTGAACACTGAAGCTTTCTTT
clone_size: once; d_call: .; v_call: TRBV9; j_call: TRBJ1-1; cdr3_aa: CASSVGSRNTEAFF; cdr3_nt: TGTGCCAGCAGCGTAGGTTCTAGGAACACTGAAGCTTTCTTT
clone_size: .; d_call: TRBD1; v_call: TRBV5-4; j_call: TRBJ1-6; cdr3_aa: CASSLVRDRGSPLHF; cdr3_nt: TGTGCCAGCAGCTTGGTCCGGGACAGGGGTTCACCCCTCCACTTT
clone_size: .; d_call: TRBD2; v_call: TRBV4-1; j_call: TRBJ2-5; cdr3_aa: CASSLLPGAGGIQETQYF; cdr3_nt: TGCGCCAGCAGCCTCCTGCCGGGTGCGGGGGGTATCCAAGAGACCCAGTACTTC
clone_size: .; d_call: .; v_call: TRBV19; j_call: TRBJ1-1; cdr3_aa: CASTPYHTVPTEAFF; cdr3_nt: TGTGCCAGTACCCCTTACCACACGGTACCCACTGAAGCTTTCTTT
clone_size: .; d_call: TRBD1; v_call: TRBV9; j_call: TRBJ2-3; cdr3_aa: CASSVEGAGTDTQYF; cdr3_nt: TGTGCCAGCAGCGTAGAGGGGGCCGGGACAGATACGCAGTATTTT
clone_size: .; d_call: .; v_call: TRBV28; j_call: TRBJ1-1; cdr3_aa: CASSGYGAGHEAFF; cdr3_nt: TGTGCCAGCAGTGGTTACGGGGCAGGGCATGAAGCTTTCTTT
clone_size: .; d_call: .; v_call: TRBV7-9; j_call: TRBJ1-4; cdr3_aa: CASSLVGEKLFF; cdr3_nt: TGTGCCAGCAGCTTAGTCGGTGAAAAACTGTTTTTT
clone_size: .; d_call: .; v_call: TRBV5-5; j_call: TRBJ1-5; cdr3_aa: CASSPRQTNQPQHF; cdr3_nt: TGTGCCAGCAGCCCGCGACAGACCAATCAGCCCCAGCATTTT
clone_size: .; d_call: .; v_call: TRBV5-1; j_call: TRBJ1-1; cdr3_aa: CASSLFIGANTEAFF; cdr3_nt: TGCGCCAGCAGCTTGTTCATTGGGGCGAACACTGAAGCTTTCTTT
clone_size: .; d_call: .; v_call: TRBV19; j_call: TRBJ2-2; cdr3_aa: CASSIRGGADGELFF; cdr3_nt: TGTGCCAGTAGTATAAGAGGGGGGGCCGACGGGGAGCTGTTTTTT
clone_size: few; d_call: .; v_call: TRBV10-2; j_call: TRBJ2-7; cdr3_aa: CASRWFGTDTYEQYF; cdr3_nt: TGCGCCAGCAGATGGTTTGGGACGGATACCTACGAGCAGTACTTC
clone_size: .; d_call: .; v_call: TRBV18; j_call: TRBJ2-3; cdr3_aa: CASSQRERVVGTQYF; cdr3_nt: TGTGCCAGCTCACAGCGAGAAAGGGTTGTGGGTACGCAGTATTTT
clone_size: .; d_call: .; v_call: TRBV2; j_call: TRBJ2-1; cdr3_aa: CASSEPVASSEQFF; cdr3_nt: TGTGCCAGCAGTGAACCGGTGGCTAGCAGTGAGCAGTTCTTC
clone_size: .; d_call: TRBD1; v_call: TRBV5-4; j_call: TRBJ2-1; cdr3_aa: CASSARDRDVF; cdr3_nt: TGTGCCAGCAGCGCCCGGGACAGGGATGTCTTC
clone_size: once; d_call: TRBD2; v_call: TRBV7-2; j_call: TRBJ2-5; cdr3_aa: CASSYGLAGGKTQYF; cdr3_nt: TGTGCCAGCAGTTACGGACTAGCGGGGGGCAAGACCCAGTACTTC
clone_size: .; d_call: .; v_call: TRBV6-4; j_call: TRBJ2-4; cdr3_aa: CASSGYDSFGAKNIQYF; cdr3_nt: TGTGCCAGCAGTGGCTACGACAGTTTTGGCGCCAAAAACATTCAGTACTTC
clone_size: .; d_call: .; v_call: TRBV21-1; j_call: TRBJ1-2; cdr3_aa: CASSKVPRTNYGYTF; cdr3_nt: TGTGCCAGCAGCAAAGTGCCGCGGACTAACTATGGCTACACCTTC
clone_size: few; d_call: TRBD1; v_call: TRBV15; j_call: TRBJ1-6; cdr3_aa: CATSRPPGQGNSPLHF; cdr3_nt: TGTGCCACCAGCAGGCCCCCGGGACAGGGAAATTCACCCCTCCACTTT
clone_size: .; d_call: .; v_call: TRBV28; j_call: TRBJ1-4; cdr3_aa: CASSLGGEEKLFF; cdr3_nt: TGTGCCAGCAGTTTGGGGGGAGAAGAAAAACTGTTTTTT
clone_size: .; d_call: .; v_call: TRBV7-2; j_call: TRBJ2-7; cdr3_aa: CASSPRGFPYEQYF; cdr3_nt: TGTGCCAGCAGCCCTCGAGGGTTCCCCTACGAGCAGTACTTC
clone_size: .; d_call: .; v_call: TRBV28; j_call: TRBJ1-1; cdr3_aa: CASIPGGVNTEAFF; cdr3_nt: TGTGCCAGCATCCCTGGGGGGGTGAACACTGAAGCTTTCTTT
clone_size: .; d_call: .; v_call: TRBV28; j_call: TRBJ2-5; cdr3_aa: CASSHEWGGRQTQYF; cdr3_nt: TGTGCCAGCAGTCACGAGTGGGGTGGTCGTCAGACCCAGTACTTC
clone_size: .; d_call: .; v_call: TRBV10-3; j_call: TRBJ2-3; cdr3_aa: CAISDSREGADTQYF; cdr3_nt: TGTGCCATCAGTGATAGCAGGGAGGGGGCAGATACGCAGTATTTT
clone_size: .; d_call: TRBD1; v_call: TRBV7-6; j_call: TRBJ2-1; cdr3_aa: CASSLIEGALNEQFF; cdr3_nt: TGTGCCAGCAGCTTAATTGAGGGGGCTCTCAATGAGCAGTTCTTC
clone_size: .; d_call: TRBD1; v_call: TRBV5-6; j_call: TRBJ1-2; cdr3_aa: CASSLGDRAGGYTF; cdr3_nt: TGTGCCAGCAGCTTGGGGGACAGGGCGGGTGGCTACACCTTC
clone_size: .; d_call: TRBD2; v_call: TRBV5-1; j_call: TRBJ2-2; cdr3_aa: CASSLAPGGDGELFF; cdr3_nt: TGCGCCAGCAGCTTGGCCCCGGGGGGTGACGGGGAGCTGTTTTTT
clone_size: .; d_call: .; v_call: TRBV29-1; j_call: TRBJ2-1; cdr3_aa: CSAGVQAGRGEQFF; cdr3_nt: TGCAGCGCCGGGGTACAGGCTGGACGAGGTGAGCAGTTCTTC
clone_size: .; d_call: TRBD2; v_call: TRBV28; j_call: TRBJ2-3; cdr3_aa: CASRPSGEITDTQYF; cdr3_nt: TGTGCCAGCAGACCGAGCGGGGAGATCACAGATACGCAGTATTTT
clone_size: .; d_call: .; v_call: TRBV7-9; j_call: TRBJ1-4; cdr3_aa: CASSLEGNEKLFF; cdr3_nt: TGTGCCAGCAGCTTAGAAGGGAATGAAAAACTGTTTTTT